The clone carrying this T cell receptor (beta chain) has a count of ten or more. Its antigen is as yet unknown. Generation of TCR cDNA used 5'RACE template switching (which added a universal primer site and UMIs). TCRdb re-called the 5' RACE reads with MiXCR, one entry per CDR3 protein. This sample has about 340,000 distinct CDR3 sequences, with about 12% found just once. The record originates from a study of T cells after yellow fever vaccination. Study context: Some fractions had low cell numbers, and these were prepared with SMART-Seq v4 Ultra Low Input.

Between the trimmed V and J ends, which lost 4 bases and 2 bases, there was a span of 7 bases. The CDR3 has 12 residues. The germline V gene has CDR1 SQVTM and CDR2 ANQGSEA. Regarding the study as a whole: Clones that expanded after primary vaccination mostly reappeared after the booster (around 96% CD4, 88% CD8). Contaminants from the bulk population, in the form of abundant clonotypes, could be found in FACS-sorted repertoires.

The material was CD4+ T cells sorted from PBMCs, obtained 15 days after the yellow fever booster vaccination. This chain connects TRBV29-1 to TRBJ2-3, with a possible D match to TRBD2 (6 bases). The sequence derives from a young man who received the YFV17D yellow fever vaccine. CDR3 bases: TGCAGCGTTGGCGGGGTCACAGATACGCAGTATTTT. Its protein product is CSVGGVTDTQYF.